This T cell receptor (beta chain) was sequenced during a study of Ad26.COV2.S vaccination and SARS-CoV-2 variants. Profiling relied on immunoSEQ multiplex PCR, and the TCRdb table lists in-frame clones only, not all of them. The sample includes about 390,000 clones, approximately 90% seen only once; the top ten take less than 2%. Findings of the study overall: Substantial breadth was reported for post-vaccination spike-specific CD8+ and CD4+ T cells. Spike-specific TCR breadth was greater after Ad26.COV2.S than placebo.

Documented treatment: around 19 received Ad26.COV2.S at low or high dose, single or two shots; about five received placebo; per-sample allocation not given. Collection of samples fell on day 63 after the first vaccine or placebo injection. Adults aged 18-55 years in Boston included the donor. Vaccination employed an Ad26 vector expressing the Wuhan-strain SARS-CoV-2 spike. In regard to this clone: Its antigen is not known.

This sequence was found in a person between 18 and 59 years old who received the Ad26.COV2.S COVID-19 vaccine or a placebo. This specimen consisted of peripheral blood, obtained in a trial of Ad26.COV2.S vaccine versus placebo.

CDR3 region: CATSRWGGSEDGYTF. Written as DNA, the CDR3 is TGTGCCACCAGCAGATGGGGGGGGTCTGAGGATGGCTACACCTTC. The chain is built from TRBV15 and TRBJ1-2; tentative D call: TRBD1 (5 bases). Germline lookup yields CDR1 LNHNV and CDR2 YYDKDF (reference sequence). This CDR3 is built from 15 residues. Trimming took 2 bases from V and 6 from J, leaving 16 bases between them. The full variable domain, rest sourced from reference TRBV15 and TRBJ1-2, is DAMVIQNPRYQVTQFGKPVTLSCSQTLNHNVMYWYQQKSSQAPKLLFHYYDKDFNNEADTPDNFQSRRPNTSFCFLDIRSPGLGDTAMYLCATSRWGGSEDGYTFGSGTRLTVV.